One sample yielded the 6 T cell receptor beta chains listed below, sequenced in a study of shared clonotypes between healthy human individuals. This table comes from immunoSEQ multiplex PCR, and its TCRdb copy is limited to in-frame clones, with some not included. The profile shows about 1.5 million clones, around 97% of them singletons. Sequenced material: naive CD4+ T cells sorted from blood. Described subset: CD45RA+ positively selected. The source is a man aged 25 to 40 in good health.

The V and J genes are TRBV29-1 and TRBJ1-2; perhaps TRBD1 as D (6 bases). Trimming pared 6 bases from V and 5 bases from J, leaving 25 bases between. The germline V gene encodes CDR1 SQVTM and CDR2 ANQGSEA. CDR3 length: 16 amino acids. CDR3 in DNA: TGCAGCGTCAGGGGCACAGGTTCAATCTCTAGGTATGGCTACACCTTC. It is translated as CSVRGTGSISRYGYTF.

The gene calls are TRBV28 and TRBJ2-7, with no clear D. CDR1 and CDR2 from the germline V gene are MDHEN and SYDVKM. The CDR3 runs 14 residues. Trimming took off 1 base at V and 3 bases at J, with 10 bases between the two ends. The CDR3 here is CASSLLDGSYEQYF. CDR3 nucleotide sequence: TGTGCCAGCAGTTTATTGGACGGTAGCTACGAGCAGTACTTC.

This clone was picked up one time. This chain links TRBV25-1 with TRBJ2-7, with D tentatively TRBD1 or TRBD2 (5 bases each). Trimming stripped 3 bases from V and 7 bases from J, with 13 bases between. This CDR3 is 13 amino acids long. Germline V gene sequence: CDR1 MGHDK, CDR2 SYGVNS. In DNA, the CDR3 is TGTGCCAGCAGTGACCCGGGGCCTGGGGAGCAGTACTTC. Residues: CASSDPGPGEQYF.

This chain links TRBV5-1 with TRBJ2-3; 8 nucleotides line up with TRBD2. Germline loops: CDR1 SGHRS, CDR2 YFSETQ. V lost 1 base to trimming and J lost 0 bases; unmatched junction nucleotides: 13. The CDR3 is 19 residues long. CDR3 nucleotides: TGCGCCAGCAGCTTGAACCCGCTCGAACTAGCGGTTAGCACAGATACGCAGTATTTT. Protein: CASSLNPLELAVSTDTQYF.

V gene TRBV7-8 combines with J gene TRBJ2-7; 8 bases are shared with TRBD1. Trimming removed 0 bases from V and 1 base from J; junction bases left unmatched: 14. The CDR3 loop spans 19 amino acids. Germline CDR1 and CDR2: SGHVS and FQNEAQ. CDR3 bases: TGTGCCAGCAGCTTAGCGACAGGGGCCTTGGATATAGCGTCCTACGAGCAGTACTTC. This translates into CASSLATGALDIASYEQYF. Complete variable domain (other parts from reference TRBV7-8 and TRBJ2-7): GAGVSQSPRYKVAKRGQDVALRCDPISGHVSLFWYQQALGQGPEFLTYFQNEAQLDKSGLPSDRFFAERPEGSVSTLKIQRTQQEDSAVYLCASSLATGALDIASYEQYFGPGTRLTVT.

Remarks on this clone: Other nucleotide sequences in the sample specify the same CDR3. The chain employs TRBV5-4 and TRBJ2-5; the D is unclear. Germline loops: CDR1 SGHNT, CDR2 YYREEE (reference sequence). CDR3 length equals 13 residues. V lost 0 bases and J lost 2, with 5 bases in between. The chain's CDR3 is CASSLAAQETQYF. The DNA for the CDR3 is TGTGCCAGCAGCTTGGCCGCTCAAGAGACCCAGTACTTC.